The text below deals with one T cell receptor (beta chain). Its specificity is unknown. The sample belongs to a study of beta chain features in type 1 diabetes. Whole-study results and caveats: Patients showed naive, central memory and Treg TCRB repertoires that appeared more similar than those of healthy donors.

The whole isolated RNA underwent reverse transcription, so sequencing captured expressed TCRB transcripts. Produced via immunoSEQ multiplex PCR; TCRdb's table is partial and in-frame only. This sample has fewer than 500,000 clones, with roughly 13% found just once. Germline CDR1 SEHNR, CDR2 FQNEAQ (reference sequence). The V and J ends lost 1 base and 0 bases respectively, with 9 bases between them. This CDR3 contains 16 residues. This receptor was taken from a man aged 30 to 39 in good health. V is TRBV7-9 and J is TRBJ1-4; unclear D gene. The sequencing sample was made of naive CD4+ T cells from blood. For the CDR3, the DNA is TGTGCCAGCAGCTTAGTAGGCGTTGCAACTAATGAAAAACTGTTTTTT. It translates to CASSLVGVATNEKLFF.